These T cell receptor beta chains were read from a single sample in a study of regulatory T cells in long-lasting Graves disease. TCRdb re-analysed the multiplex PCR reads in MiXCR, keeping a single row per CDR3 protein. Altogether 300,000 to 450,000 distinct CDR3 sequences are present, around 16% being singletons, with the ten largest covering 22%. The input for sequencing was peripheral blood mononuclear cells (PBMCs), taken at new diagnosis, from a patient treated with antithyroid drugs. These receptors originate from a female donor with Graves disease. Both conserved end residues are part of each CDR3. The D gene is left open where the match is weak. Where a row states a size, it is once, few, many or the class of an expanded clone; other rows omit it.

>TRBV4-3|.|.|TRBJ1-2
CASSQERVELSMGGYTF
TGCGCCAGCAGCCAAGAAAGAGTAGAGCTGTCAATGGGTGGCTACACCTTC
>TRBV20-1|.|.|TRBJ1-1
CSARDDDSPTEAFF
TGCAGTGCGCGGGACGACGATTCCCCCACTGAAGCTTTCTTT
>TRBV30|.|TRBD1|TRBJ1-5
CVWSVLGAGGHQPQHF
TGTGTCTGGAGTGTTCTCGGGGCAGGGGGGCATCAGCCCCAGCATTTT
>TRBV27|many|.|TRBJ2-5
CASSLWGGQETQYF
TGTGCCAGCAGTTTATGGGGAGGCCAAGAGACCCAGTACTTC
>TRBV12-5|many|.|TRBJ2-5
CASGLWSTETQYF
TGTGCTAGTGGTTTGTGGTCCACCGAGACCCAGTACTTC
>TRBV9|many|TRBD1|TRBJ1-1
CASSVLEGAPTEAFF
TGTGCCAGCAGCGTACTGGAGGGGGCCCCCACTGAAGCTTTCTTT
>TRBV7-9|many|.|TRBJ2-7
CASSFENYEQYF
TGTGCCAGCAGCTTTGAGAACTACGAGCAGTACTTC
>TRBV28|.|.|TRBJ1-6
CASSFRSYNSPLHF
TGTGCCAGCAGTTTCCGTTCCTATAATTCACCCCTCCACTTT
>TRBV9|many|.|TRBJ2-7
CASSVEGPPAPGEQYF
TGTGCCAGCAGCGTAGAAGGACCCCCAGCGCCGGGGGAGCAGTACTTC
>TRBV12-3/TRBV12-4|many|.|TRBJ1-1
CASSSTQGSEAFF
TGTGCCAGCAGTTCAACACAGGGTTCTGAAGCTTTCTTT
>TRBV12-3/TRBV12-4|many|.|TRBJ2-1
CASSLTGARRNNEQFF
TGTGCCAGCAGTTTAACGGGTGCCCGTCGGAACAATGAGCAGTTCTTC
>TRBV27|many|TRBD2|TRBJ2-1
CASSKLYSGSSYNEQFF
TGTGCCAGCAGCAAACTATATAGCGGGTCCTCCTACAATGAGCAGTTCTTC
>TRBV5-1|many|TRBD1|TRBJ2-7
CASSPDRGPAGEQYF
TGCGCCAGCAGCCCTGACAGGGGCCCCGCCGGCGAGCAGTACTTC
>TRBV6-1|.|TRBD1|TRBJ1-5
CASSEGQGGSQPQHF
TGTGCCAGCAGTGAAGGACAGGGCGGAAGTCAGCCCCAGCATTTT
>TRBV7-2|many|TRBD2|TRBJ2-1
CASSPAGTSRNNEQFF
TGTGCCAGCAGCCCAGCGGGGACTAGCAGGAACAATGAGCAGTTCTTC
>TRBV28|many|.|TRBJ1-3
CASSLTHSGNTIYF
TGTGCCAGCAGTCTGACACACTCTGGAAACACCATATATTTT
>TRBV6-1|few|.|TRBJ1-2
CASRPPGQEGYTF
TGTGCCAGCCGACCCCCGGGGCAGGAAGGCTACACCTTC
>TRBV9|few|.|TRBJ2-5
CASSVGSGLETQYF
TGTGCCAGCAGCGTGGGGTCGGGCCTCGAGACCCAGTACTTC
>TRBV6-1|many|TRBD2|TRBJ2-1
CASSAGTSDYNEQFF
TGTGCCAGCAGTGCCGGGACTAGCGACTACAATGAGCAGTTCTTC
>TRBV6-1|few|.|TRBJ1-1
CATKKEYDGEKNTEAFF
TGTGCCACCAAGAAGGAGTATGACGGGGAAAAGAACACTGAAGCTTTCTTT
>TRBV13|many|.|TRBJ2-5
CASGGGRGETQYF
TGTGCCAGCGGAGGGGGCCGGGGAGAGACCCAGTACTTC
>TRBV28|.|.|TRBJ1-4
CASRQGYEKLFF
TGTGCCAGCAGACAGGGATATGAAAAACTGTTTTTT
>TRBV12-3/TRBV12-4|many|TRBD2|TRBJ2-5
CASSPRTSGMETQYF
TGTGCCAGCAGTCCCCGGACTAGCGGGATGGAGACCCAGTACTTC
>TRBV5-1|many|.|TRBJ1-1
CASSLEGARGTEAFF
TGTGCCAGCAGCTTGGAGGGTGCTAGAGGCACTGAAGCTTTCTTT
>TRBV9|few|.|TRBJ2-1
CASSPSGVAYNEQFF
TGTGCCAGCAGCCCTTCGGGAGTCGCCTACAATGAGCAGTTCTTC
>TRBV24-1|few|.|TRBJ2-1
CATSDSQIDEQFF
TGTGCCACCAGTGATTCTCAAATCGATGAGCAGTTCTTC
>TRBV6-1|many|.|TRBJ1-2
CASSYQGSLYGYTF
TGTGCCAGCAGCTACCAAGGTTCCCTCTATGGCTACACCTTC
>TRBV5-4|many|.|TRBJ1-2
CASSLLAVRGYTF
TGTGCCAGCAGCTTGCTGGCAGTTAGGGGCTACACCTTC
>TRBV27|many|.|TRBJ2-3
CASCSPGADTQYF
TGTGCCAGCTGCTCCCCGGGTGCAGATACGCAGTATTTT
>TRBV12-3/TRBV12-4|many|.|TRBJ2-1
CASLPGVYGNEQFF
TGTGCCAGCCTTCCGGGGGTGTATGGGAATGAGCAGTTCTTC
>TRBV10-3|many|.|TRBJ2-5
CAISDAALAIQETQYF
TGTGCCATCAGTGATGCTGCCCTAGCGATCCAAGAGACCCAGTACTTC
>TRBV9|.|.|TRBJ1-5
CASSVDGTIIQPQHF
TGTGCCAGCAGCGTAGACGGGACAATCATCCAGCCCCAGCATTTT
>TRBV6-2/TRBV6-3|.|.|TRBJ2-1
CASTQKAGKEQFF
TGTGCCAGCACTCAAAAAGCGGGCAAGGAGCAGTTCTTC
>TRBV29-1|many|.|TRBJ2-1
CSVDGGREQFF
TGCAGCGTTGACGGGGGTCGTGAGCAGTTCTTC
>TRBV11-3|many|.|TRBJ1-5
CASSLDPTTNQPQHF
TGTGCCAGCAGCTTAGATCCCACCACTAATCAGCCCCAGCATTTT
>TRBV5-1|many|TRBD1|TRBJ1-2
CASSPVGTGTTGSNGYTF
TGCGCCAGCAGCCCTGTAGGGACAGGGACCACGGGGTCGAATGGCTACACCTTC
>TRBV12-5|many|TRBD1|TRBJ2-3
CASGLARDSSTDTQYF
TGTGCTAGTGGTTTGGCGAGGGACAGTAGCACAGATACGCAGTATTTT
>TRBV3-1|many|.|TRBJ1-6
CASSQERRNSPLHF
TGTGCCAGCAGCCAAGAACGGAGGAATTCACCCCTCCACTTT
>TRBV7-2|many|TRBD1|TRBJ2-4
CASSLAGQGAAKNIQYF
TGTGCCAGCAGCTTAGCGGGTCAGGGGGCGGCCAAAAACATTCAGTACTTC
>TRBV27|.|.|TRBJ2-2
CASSLGPSLGELFF
TGTGCCAGCAGTTTAGGGCCTTCTCTCGGGGAGCTGTTTTTT
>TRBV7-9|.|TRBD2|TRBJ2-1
CASSPTPLLSSGRVSHEQFF
TGTGCCAGCAGCCCGACCCCGTTGCTTTCTAGCGGGAGGGTCTCTCATGAGCAGTTCTTC
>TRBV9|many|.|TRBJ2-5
CASSVTLYQETQYF
TGTGCCAGCAGCGTCACTCTGTACCAAGAGACCCAGTACTTC
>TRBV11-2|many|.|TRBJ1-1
CASSLVKGGRGNTEAFF
TGTGCCAGCAGCTTAGTGAAGGGGGGGCGAGGAAACACTGAAGCTTTCTTT
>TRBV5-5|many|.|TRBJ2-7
CASNTQGPEQYF
TGTGCCAGCAACACACAGGGTCCCGAGCAGTACTTC
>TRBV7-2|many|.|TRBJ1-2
CASSLAVTANYGYTF
TGTGCCAGCAGCTTAGCGGTAACAGCTAACTATGGCTACACCTTC
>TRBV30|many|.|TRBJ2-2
CAWQRDHTGELFF
TGTGCCTGGCAGAGGGACCATACCGGGGAGCTGTTTTTT
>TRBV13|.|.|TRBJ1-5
CASSLGGKLGNQPQHF
TGTGCCAGCAGCTTGGGAGGGAAATTGGGCAATCAGCCCCAGCATTTT
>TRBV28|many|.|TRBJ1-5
CASSLYGIGNQPQHF
TGTGCCAGCAGTTTATACGGTATAGGGAATCAGCCCCAGCATTTT
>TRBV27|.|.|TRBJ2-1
CASSSTPRVAYNEQFF
TGTGCCAGCAGTTCCACCCCCCGCGTAGCATACAATGAGCAGTTCTTC
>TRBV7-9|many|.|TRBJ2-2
CASSPNPLGAWNTGELFF
TGTGCCAGCAGCCCCAATCCCCTAGGGGCGTGGAACACCGGGGAGCTGTTTTTT
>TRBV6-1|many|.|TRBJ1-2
CASSRMNYGYTF
TGTGCCAGCAGTCGGATGAACTATGGCTACACCTTC
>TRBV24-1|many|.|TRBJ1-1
CATSDRTGAEAFF
TGTGCCACCAGTGATCGTACAGGAGCTGAAGCTTTCTTT
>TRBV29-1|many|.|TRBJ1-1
CSVEEGLNTEAFF
TGCAGCGTTGAGGAGGGATTGAACACTGAAGCTTTCTTT